A single sample is the source of the 7 T cell receptor beta chains below, sequenced in a study of blood T cell repertoires in COVID-19. Clones were read by immunoSEQ multiplex PCR, and TCRdb kept only the in-frame ones, dropping some. The sample carries over 75,000 clones, 70% to 90% recorded once. Sequenced: peripheral blood. These receptor sequences come from a woman aged 80 or over with acute or convalescent COVID-19.

The table lists this clone with a few counts. This rearrangement joins TRBV19 to TRBJ2-7, with 9 bases matching TRBD2. Trimming at V came to 5 bases and at J to 6 bases, leaving 11 bases not matched to a gene. CDR1 and CDR2 from the germline V gene are LNHDA and SQIVND (reference sequence). This CDR3 comprises 15 residues. The CDR3 DNA sequence: TGTGCCAGTAGTCCCCAGGCTAGCGGGATGGTCGAGCAGTACTTC. Protein sequence: CASSPQASGMVEQYF.

In its sample, this clone was seen once. V gene TRBV28 combines with J gene TRBJ1-2, with 9 positions matching TRBD1. The CDR3 has 13 residues. The germline CDR1 and CDR2 sequences are MDHEN and SYDVKM. Germline trimming cut 10 bases from V and 5 bases from J; bases unmatched to any gene: 8. The CDR3 bases are TGTGCCACCCGGAGACAGGGGGATTATGGCTACACCTTC. Translation gives CATRRQGDYGYTF.

This chain joins TRBV4-3 and TRBJ1-1; no clear D. This CDR3 is built from 13 residues. Trimming removed 0 bases at V and 3 bases at J, with 5 bases between. CDR1 and CDR2 (germline): LGHNA, YSLEER. Written as DNA, the CDR3 is TGCGCCAGCAGCCAAGACAGTTACACTGAAGCTTTCTTT. Protein sequence: CASSQDSYTEAFF.

This chain joins TRBV19 and TRBJ2-2; 8 bases are a match to TRBD1. In germline, CDR1 is LNHDA, CDR2 SQIVND (reference sequence). V dropped 5 bases and J dropped 1; count of bases not matched to a gene: 12. The CDR3 totals 18 residues. CDR3 region: CASSPRSSGTGNTGELFF. Here the CDR3 DNA reads TGTGCCAGTAGTCCCCGATCTTCCGGGACAGGGAACACCGGGGAGCTGTTTTTT.

This chain uses TRBV5-4 with TRBJ2-7; possibly TRBD1 for D (6 bases). The V end was cut by 0 bases, the J end by 1 base, with 8 bases between. CDR1 is SGHNT, CDR2 YYREEE, per germline (reference sequence). The CDR3 runs to 14 residues. The CDR3 sequence is CASSLGQVSYEQYF. In nucleotides, the CDR3 is TGTGCCAGCAGCTTGGGACAGGTATCCTACGAGCAGTACTTC. Combining the CDR3 with reference TRBV5-4 and TRBJ2-7 gives the whole variable domain ETGVTQSPTHLIKTRGQQVTLRCSSQSGHNTVSWYQQALGQGPQFIFQYYREEENGRGNFPPRFSGLQFPNYSSELNVNALELDDSALYLCASSLGQVSYEQYFGPGTRLTVT.

The chain is built from TRBV7-6 and TRBJ1-1; tentatively, D is TRBD1 (5 bases). Trimming took 6 bases from V and 2 from J, leaving 13 bases between them. CDR1 SGHVS and CDR2 FNYEAQ come from the germline V gene. The CDR3 has 14 residues. The CDR3 protein is CASRARAGNTEAFF. Here the CDR3 DNA reads TGTGCCAGCAGAGCCAGGGCAGGAAACACTGAAGCTTTCTTT.

This rearrangement joins TRBV6-5 to TRBJ2-1; 13 nucleotides align to TRBD2. Germline V gene lookup returns CDR1 MNHEY and CDR2 SVGAGI. The CDR3 runs to 15 residues. The junction had 3 bases not matched to a gene; V was cut back by 6 bases and J by 4 bases. The CDR3 is CASRGTSGAYNEQFF. Here the CDR3 DNA reads TGTGCCAGCAGGGGGACTAGCGGGGCATACAATGAGCAGTTCTTC.